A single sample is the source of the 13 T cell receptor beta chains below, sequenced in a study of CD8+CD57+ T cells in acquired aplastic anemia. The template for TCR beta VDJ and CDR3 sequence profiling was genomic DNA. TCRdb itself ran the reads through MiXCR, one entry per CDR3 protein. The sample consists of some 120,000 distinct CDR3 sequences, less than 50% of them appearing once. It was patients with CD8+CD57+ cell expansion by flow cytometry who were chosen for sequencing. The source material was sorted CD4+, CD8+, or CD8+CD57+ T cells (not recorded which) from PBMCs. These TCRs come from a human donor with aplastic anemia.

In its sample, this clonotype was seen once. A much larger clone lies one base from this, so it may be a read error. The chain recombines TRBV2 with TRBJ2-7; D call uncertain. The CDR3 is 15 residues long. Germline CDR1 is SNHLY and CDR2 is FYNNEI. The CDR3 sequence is CASSKAEKSSNEQYV. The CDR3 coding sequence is TGTGCCAGCAGTAAAGCCGAGAAATCATCGAACGAGCAGTACGTC.

For the CDR3, the DNA is TGTGCCAGCAGACCAGGGACTAGCGGATTCCAAGAGACCCAGTACTTC. Translated: CASRPGTSGFQETQYF. This chain uses TRBV3-1 with TRBJ2-5, with 11 bases identical to TRBD2. This CDR3 is 16 amino acids long. Trimming took 6 bases from V and 1 from J; bases not matched to a gene: 7. Germline V CDR1 and CDR2: LGHDT, YNNKEL (reference sequence).

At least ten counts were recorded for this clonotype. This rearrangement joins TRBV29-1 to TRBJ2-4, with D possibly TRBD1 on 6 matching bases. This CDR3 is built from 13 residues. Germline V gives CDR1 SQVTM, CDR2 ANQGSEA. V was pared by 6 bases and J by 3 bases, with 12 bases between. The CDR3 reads CSVRQALKNIQYF. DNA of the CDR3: TGCAGCGTCCGACAGGCTCTCAAAAACATTCAGTACTTC.

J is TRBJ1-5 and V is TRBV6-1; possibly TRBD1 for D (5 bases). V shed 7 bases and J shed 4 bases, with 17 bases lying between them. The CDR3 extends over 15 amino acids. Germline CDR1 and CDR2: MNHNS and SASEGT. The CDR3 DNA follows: TGTGCCAGCACCTGGGGGAGGGCCTTAAATCAGCCCCAGCATTTT. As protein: CASTWGRALNQPQHF.

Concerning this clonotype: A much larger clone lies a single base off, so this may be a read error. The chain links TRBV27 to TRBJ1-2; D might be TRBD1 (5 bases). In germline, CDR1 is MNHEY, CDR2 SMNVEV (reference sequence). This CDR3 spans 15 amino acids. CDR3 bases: TGTGCCAGCAGTCCTAGTCCAGGGAATCACTATGGCTGCACCTTC. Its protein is CASSPSPGNHYGCTF.

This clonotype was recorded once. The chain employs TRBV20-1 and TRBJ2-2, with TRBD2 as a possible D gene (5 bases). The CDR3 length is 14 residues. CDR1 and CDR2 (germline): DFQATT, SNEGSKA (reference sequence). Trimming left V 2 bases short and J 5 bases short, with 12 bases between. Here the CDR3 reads CSARTGIGTGELFF. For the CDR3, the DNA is TGCAGTGCTAGAACGGGGATCGGAACCGGGGAGCTGTTTTTT.

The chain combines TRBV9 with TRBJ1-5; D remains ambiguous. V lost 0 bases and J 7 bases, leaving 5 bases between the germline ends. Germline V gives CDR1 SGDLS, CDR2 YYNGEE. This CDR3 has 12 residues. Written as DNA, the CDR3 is TGTGCCAGCAGCGTAGATGGCCAGCCCCAGCATTTT. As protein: CASSVDGQPQHF.

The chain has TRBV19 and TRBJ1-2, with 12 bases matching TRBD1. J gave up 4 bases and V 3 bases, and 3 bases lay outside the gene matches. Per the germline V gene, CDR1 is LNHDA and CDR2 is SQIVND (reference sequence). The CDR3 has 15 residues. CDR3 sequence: CASSIPGQGAYGYTF. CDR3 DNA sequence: TGTGCCAGTAGTATCCCGGGACAGGGGGCCTATGGCTACACCTTC.

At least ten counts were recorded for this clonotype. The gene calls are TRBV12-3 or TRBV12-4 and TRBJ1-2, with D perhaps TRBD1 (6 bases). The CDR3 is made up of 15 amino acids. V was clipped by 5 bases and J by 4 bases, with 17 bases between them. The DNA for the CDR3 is TGTGCCAGCAGTCGGGGGGCGGGGAGAACCTATGGCTACACCTTC. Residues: CASSRGAGRTYGYTF.

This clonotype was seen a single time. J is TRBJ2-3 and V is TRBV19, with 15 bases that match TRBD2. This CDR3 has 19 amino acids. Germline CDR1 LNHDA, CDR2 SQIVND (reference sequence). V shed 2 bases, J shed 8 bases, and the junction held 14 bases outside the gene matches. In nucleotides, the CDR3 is TGTGCCAGTAGTATAACCCGGACTAGCGGGGGGGCCGGTCCAGGTACGCAGTATTTT. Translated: CASSITRTSGGAGPGTQYF.

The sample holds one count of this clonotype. CDR3 sequence (DNA): TGCGCCAGCAGGGACAGGACCACTGAAGCTTTCTTT. Amino acid sequence: CASRDRTTEAFF. The chain uses TRBV10-2 and TRBJ1-1; TRBD1 agrees at 7 bases. The V segment lost 6 bases and the J segment 4 bases; nucleotides outside the gene matches: 2. Looked up from germline, CDR1 is WSHSY and CDR2 is SAAADI. There are 12 residues in the CDR3.

CDR3 residues: CAISEPGQGPDGYTF. In nucleotides, the CDR3 is TGTGCCATCAGTGAGCCGGGACAGGGGCCCGACGGCTACACCTTC. This chain joins TRBV10-3 and TRBJ1-2; 10 bases agree with TRBD1. The CDR3 runs 15 residues. Germline loops: CDR1 ENHRY, CDR2 SYGVKD. V dropped 2 bases and J dropped 8; count of bases not matched to a gene: 8.

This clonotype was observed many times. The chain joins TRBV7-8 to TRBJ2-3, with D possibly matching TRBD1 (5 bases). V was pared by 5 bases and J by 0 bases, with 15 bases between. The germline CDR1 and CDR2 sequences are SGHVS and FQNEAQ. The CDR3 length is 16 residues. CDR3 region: CASSRWGTTSTDTQYF. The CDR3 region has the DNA TGTGCCAGCAGCCGCTGGGGCACGACTAGCACAGATACGCAGTATTTT.